Following are 26 T cell receptor beta chains from one sample sequenced in a study of long-term antiretroviral therapy in people with HIV. Researchers ran immunoSEQ v3.0 at survey level. Profiling relied on immunoSEQ multiplex PCR, and the TCRdb table lists in-frame clones only, not all of them. The sample has around 19,000 clones; around 74% are singletons. Sequenced material: unsorted PBMCs, taken at the start of antiretroviral therapy. The source is a man aged 25 to 40 with HIV.

This clone was seen a few times. J is TRBJ1-5 and V is TRBV7-9, with D perhaps TRBD1 (5 bases). In germline, CDR1 is SEHNR, CDR2 FQNEAQ (reference sequence). Trimming stripped 3 bases from V and 9 bases from J, with 15 bases between. This CDR3 has 14 residues. The CDR3 here is CASSFEGRSGPQHF. CDR3 coding DNA: TGTGCCAGCAGCTTTGAGGGGCGAAGTGGGCCCCAGCATTTT.

By sample fraction, this clone is large. The chain links TRBV2 to TRBJ2-7, with 7 bases fitting TRBD1. Germline trimming cut 5 bases from V and 3 bases from J; bases unmatched to any gene: 10. Germline CDR1 reads SNHLY; CDR2 reads FYNNEI. The CDR3 has 15 residues. CDR3 sequence: CASSPDTGARYEQYF. The CDR3 bases are TGTGCCAGCAGTCCGGATACAGGGGCCCGCTACGAGCAGTACTTC.

V gene TRBV28 combines with J gene TRBJ1-5; tentative D call: TRBD1 (5 bases). V shed 6 bases and J shed 4 bases, with 13 bases lying between them. Germline CDR1 and CDR2: MDHEN and SYDVKM. The CDR3 length is 14 residues. CDR3 loop: CASSGVQGNQPQHF. DNA for the CDR3: TGTGCCAGCAGCGGGGTCCAGGGAAATCAGCCCCAGCATTTT.

The chain uses TRBV19 and TRBJ2-3; TRBD1 or TRBD2 may be the D gene (5 bases each). V was cut by 7 bases and J by 2 bases, with 16 bases left in between. CDR1 and CDR2 (germline): LNHDA, SQIVND (reference sequence). The CDR3 extends over 15 amino acids. The CDR3 DNA follows: TGTGCCAGTACGGGTCAGGGACCAGCCACAGATACGCAGTATTTT. As protein: CASTGQGPATDTQYF.

This clone was observed a handful of times. The V call is TRBV10-3, the J call TRBJ1-1; D is unresolved. The CDR3 is made up of 15 amino acids. Trimming removed 0 bases at V and 0 bases at J, with 8 bases between. Germline V gene lookup returns CDR1 ENHRY and CDR2 SYGVKD. CDR3 bases: TGTGCCATCAGTGAGTCGAAAGGGATGAACACTGAAGCTTTCTTT. Translating it yields CAISESKGMNTEAFF.

This sequence joins TRBV23-1 and TRBJ2-2; D gene unclear. TRBV23-1 is known as an ORF, though its function is uncertain. The CDR3 has 11 amino acids. Trimming shortened V by 8 bases and J by 3 bases, and 4 bases separated the two germline ends. CDR3 residues: CASLDTGELFF. DNA of the CDR3: TGCGCCAGCTTGGACACCGGGGAGCTGTTTTTT.

The chain employs TRBV19 and TRBJ2-7, with a tentative D call TRBD1 (6 bases). The CDR3 has 15 amino acids. Per germline, CDR1 LNHDA and CDR2 SQIVND (reference sequence). Trimming cost V 5 bases and J 3 bases, with 17 bases left between them. DNA for the CDR3: TGTGCCAGTAGTCCCGGACAGTTAGGTATCTACGAGCAGTACTTC. As protein: CASSPGQLGIYEQYF.

This chain links TRBV5-4 with TRBJ2-7, with D unclear. CDR1 and CDR2 from the germline V gene are SGHNT and YYREEE (reference sequence). CDR3 size: 15 residues. The V end was cut by 4 bases, the J end by 4 bases, with 18 bases between. This chain's CDR3 is CASSPSLEGLYEQYF. The CDR3 coding sequence is TGTGCCAGCAGCCCGTCCCTGGAAGGGTTGTACGAGCAGTACTTC.

The chain uses TRBV18 and TRBJ1-5, with D perhaps matching TRBD1 (5 bases). V shed 1 base and J shed 7 bases, with 5 bases lying between them. In germline, CDR1 is KGHSH, CDR2 LQKENI. This CDR3 spans 12 amino acids. CDR3 in amino acids: CASSPRGQPQHF. The DNA for the CDR3 is TGTGCCAGCTCACCACGGGGGCAGCCCCAGCATTTT.

The chain has TRBV11-2 and TRBJ2-7, with TRBD1 as a possible D gene (6 bases). V lost 3 bases to trimming and J lost 3 bases, with 12 bases between them. Germline loops: CDR1 SGHAT, CDR2 FQNNGV. The CDR3 totals 14 residues. CDR3 in DNA: TGTGCCAGCAGCTTGTCTCAGACAGGCTACGAGCAGTACTTC. It codes for CASSLSQTGYEQYF.

The CDR3 here is CASSLRSGVTDTQYF. For the CDR3, the DNA is TGTGCCAGCAGCTTACGATCCGGGGTCACAGATACGCAGTATTTT. The J gene is TRBJ2-3, the V gene TRBV11-3; tentative D call: TRBD2 (5 bases). The V and J ends lost 2 bases and 2 bases respectively, with 11 bases between them. This CDR3 spans 15 amino acids. Germline CDR1 and CDR2: SGHNT and YENEEA.

The rearrangement uses TRBV15 and TRBJ1-1; no clear D gene. The CDR3 extends over 15 amino acids. Germline V gene sequence: CDR1 LNHNV, CDR2 YYDKDF (reference sequence). V lost 0 bases and J lost 5, with 13 bases in between. Here the CDR3 reads CATSREIGQRTEAFF. The CDR3 DNA is TGTGCCACCAGCAGAGAGATCGGCCAGAGGACTGAAGCTTTCTTT.

This clone is a singleton in its sample. The chain recombines TRBV7-2 with TRBJ2-7; 9 bases are shared with TRBD1. Germline V lookup: CDR1 SGHTA, CDR2 FQGNSA. This CDR3 is 14 amino acids long. Germline trimming cut 5 bases from V and 2 bases from J; bases unmatched to any gene: 4. This CDR3 reads CASSRRDRAYEQYF. DNA for the CDR3: TGTGCCAGCAGCAGAAGGGACAGGGCCTACGAGCAGTACTTC. The entire variable domain, with the rest obtained from reference TRBV7-2 and TRBJ2-7, is as follows: GAGVSQSPSNKVTEKGKDVELRCDPISGHTALYWYRQSLGQGLEFLIYFQGNSAPDKSGLPSDRFSAERTGGSVSTLTIQRTQQEDSAVYLCASSRRDRAYEQYFGPGTRLTVT.

The chain carries TRBV29-1 and TRBJ1-3; D not resolved. CDR3 length equals 13 residues. Germline lookup yields CDR1 SQVTM and CDR2 ANQGSEA. V was pared by 2 bases and J by 0 bases, with 5 bases between. The CDR3 sequence is CSVESDSGNTIYF. CDR3 nucleotides: TGCAGCGTTGAAAGTGACTCTGGAAACACCATATATTTT. The entire variable domain, with the rest obtained from reference TRBV29-1 and TRBJ1-3, is as follows: SAVISQKPSRDICQRGTSLTIQCQVDSQVTMMFWYRQQPGQSLTLIATANQGSEATYESGFVIDKFPISRPNLTFSTLTVSNMSPEDSSIYLCSVESDSGNTIYFGEGSWLTVV.

A single count supports this clone. The chain couples TRBV11-2 to TRBJ2-7, with 10 bases fitting TRBD1. Germline V gene data show CDR1 as SGHAT and CDR2 as FQNNGV. J was trimmed by 3 bases and V by 0 bases; bases with no gene match: 5. The CDR3 spans 16 residues. The DNA for the CDR3 is TGTGCCAGCAGCTTAGAATGGACAGGGGGTGACTACGAGCAGTACTTC. Encoded protein: CASSLEWTGGDYEQYF.

The chain carries TRBV5-5 and TRBJ2-7; 8 bases agree with TRBD1. The trim removed 4 bases at V and 2 bases at J, leaving 8 bases unmatched. Germline V lookup: CDR1 SGHKS, CDR2 YYEKEE (reference sequence). The CDR3 spans 15 residues. The CDR3 DNA sequence: TGTGCCAGCAGCCTTTCTCAGGGGGCAGCCTACGAGCAGTACTTC. It codes for CASSLSQGAAYEQYF.

The chain links TRBV19 to TRBJ1-2; D is unresolved. This CDR3 region has 13 residues. The ends were cut back, 2 bases at V and 8 bases at J, with 12 bases in the middle. Germline V gives CDR1 LNHDA, CDR2 SQIVND (reference sequence). The chain's CDR3 is CASSINPTVGYTF. The CDR3 nucleotides are TGTGCCAGTAGTATAAATCCTACGGTCGGCTACACCTTC.

This clone appeared a single time. The gene calls are TRBV30 and TRBJ1-5; 9 bases are shared with TRBD1. The length of the CDR3 is 15 residues. Germline V gives CDR1 GTSNPN, CDR2 SVGIG (reference sequence). V gave up 3 bases and J gave up 2 bases; unmatched junction bases: 5. The CDR3 here is CAWRGGQGGNQPQHF. CDR3 sequence (DNA): TGTGCCTGGAGGGGGGGACAGGGAGGCAATCAGCCCCAGCATTTT.

The chain links TRBV20-1 to TRBJ2-7; D gene unclear. This CDR3 is built from 10 residues. CDR1 is DFQATT and CDR2 is SNEGSKA in the germline V gene (reference sequence). The V end lost 6 bases, the J end lost 4 bases, and 7 bases lay between the germline ends. The CDR3 here is CSARRYEQYF. As DNA, the CDR3 is TGCAGTGCACGGAGATACGAGCAGTACTTC.

Only one count was recorded for this clone. The chain has TRBV29-1 and TRBJ1-2; no clear D. The CDR3 contains 12 residues. Germline V lookup: CDR1 SQVTM, CDR2 ANQGSEA. The V end lost 5 bases, the J end lost 5 bases, and 12 bases lay between the germline ends. The CDR3 bases are TGCAGCGTTCGAACAGTCGATTATGGCTACACCTTC. Residues: CSVRTVDYGYTF.

The chain combines TRBV6-5 with TRBJ2-7; D uncertain. CDR3 size: 15 residues. CDR1 is MNHEY, CDR2 SVGAGI, per germline. V lost 0 bases and J 0 bases, leaving 9 bases between the germline ends. The DNA for the CDR3 is TGTGCCAGCAGTTACTCACGAGCACCCTCCTACGAGCAGTACTTC. Encoded protein: CASSYSRAPSYEQYF.

This chain connects TRBV7-9 to TRBJ1-3, with 7 bases that match TRBD1. V lost 4 bases to trimming and J lost 3 bases; unmatched junction nucleotides: 9. The CDR3 spans 16 residues. CDR1 and CDR2 from the germline V gene are SEHNR and FQNEAQ (reference sequence). CDR3 loop: CASSSPGSGGGNTIYF. CDR3 DNA sequence: TGTGCCAGCAGCTCCCCAGGATCAGGGGGTGGAAACACCATATATTTT.

The chain links TRBV7-9 to TRBJ1-2; D gene uncertain. Deletions cut 6 bases from V and 5 bases from J, with 13 bases between. In germline, CDR1 is SEHNR, CDR2 FQNEAQ (reference sequence). This CDR3 has 13 residues. CDR3 amino acids: CASRPDGNYGYTF. CDR3 nucleotide sequence: TGTGCCAGCAGACCGGACGGAAATTATGGCTACACCTTC.

A single count supports this clone. V is TRBV30 and J is TRBJ1-5; no clear D gene. This CDR3 has 15 amino acids. The V end was cut by 3 bases, the J end by 5 bases, with 17 bases between. CDR1 and CDR2 from the germline V gene are GTSNPN and SVGIG (reference sequence). The CDR3 DNA reads TGTGCCTGGAGCGACCCGAGGCAGGTGGATCAGCCCCAGCATTTT. Protein: CAWSDPRQVDQPQHF.

The chain is built from TRBV7-1 and TRBJ2-3, with D hard to call. TRBV7-1 is assigned to the ORF class and has an uncertain function. CDR3 length: 20 residues. The ends were cut back, 5 bases at V and 2 bases at J, with 29 bases in the middle. The CDR3 DNA sequence: TGTGCCAGCAGCACGTCCTTTCAGTGGGTGTGGCTACGCTACACAGATACGCAGTATTTT. This sequence encodes CASSTSFQWVWLRYTDTQYF.

In regard to this clone: The sample contains more than one DNA sequence encoding this CDR3. The rearrangement links TRBV7-9 to TRBJ2-2, with no clear D. This CDR3 has 14 residues. Germline-derived CDR1 and CDR2 are SEHNR and FQNEAQ (reference sequence). V was cut by 4 bases and J by 1 base, with 7 bases left in between. For the CDR3, the DNA is TGTGCCAGCAGCTCAACATTGAACACCGGGGAGCTGTTTTTT. Translation gives CASSSTLNTGELFF.